This T cell receptor (beta chain) was found in a study of shared T cell receptors in the human thymus. CDR3 length equals 12 residues. Germline CDR1 GTSNPN, CDR2 SVGIG (reference sequence). Trimming left V 4 bases short and J 12 bases short, with 19 bases between. Here immunoSEQ multiplex PCR was the method, and the copy in TCRdb shows in-frame clones only, minus some. The sample has hundreds of thousands of clones, more than 75% seen once. The sample was also reused in another study, on human thymus T cells.

The sequencing input was thymocytes. The chain couples TRBV30 to TRBJ2-7; D might be TRBD2 (5 bases). The source is a boy less than two years old with a congenital heart defect. For the CDR3, the DNA is TGTGCCTGGATTGGCCCCGACGGAGGCACGTACTTC. It codes for CAWIGPDGGTYF.